What follows are 18 T cell receptor beta chains derived from one specimen sequenced in a study of blood T cell repertoires in COVID-19. Some clones are missing from TCRdb's copy, which holds only in-frame ones; the method was immunoSEQ multiplex PCR. In the table there are 200,000 to 250,000 clones, 70% to 90% of which are singletons. Sequenced material: peripheral blood. These receptors were collected from a man in his fifties or sixties with COVID-19, enrolled during active disease.

The CDR3 region has the DNA TGTGCTATACCCGCGGACAGGGGCGACCCCTACGAGCAGTACTTC. This codes for CAIPADRGDPYEQYF. V and J are TRBV12-5 and TRBJ2-7; 9 nucleotides match TRBD1. The CDR3 extends over 15 amino acids. V was pared by 10 bases and J by 2 bases, with 12 bases of the junction left unmatched. The V gene's germline CDR1 is LGHNT and CDR2 FRNRAP.

CDR3 in amino acids: CASSPTGGNGYTF. CDR3 nucleotides: TGTGCCAGCAGTCCAACAGGGGGCAATGGCTACACCTTC. V gene TRBV6-6 combines with J gene TRBJ1-2; TRBD1 aligns across 9 bases. V gave up 5 bases and J gave up 6 bases; unmatched junction bases: 4. Germline V gene lookup returns CDR1 MNHNY and CDR2 SVGAGI (reference sequence). The CDR3 length is 13 residues.

The chain combines TRBV6-1 with TRBJ1-1; D remains ambiguous. The CDR3 contains 14 residues. Germline V gene sequence: CDR1 MNHNS, CDR2 SASEGT. Trimming left V 1 base short and J 4 bases short, with 10 bases between. CDR3 in DNA: TGTGCCAGCAGTGAAGAGGGCGGGAGCACTGAAGCTTTCTTT. Protein: CASSEEGGSTEAFF.

J is TRBJ2-3 and V is TRBV4-1, with 11 nucleotides matching TRBD2. The V gene end was trimmed by 2 bases and the J gene end by 8 bases; junction bases not matched to a gene: 9. Germline V gives CDR1 MGHRA, CDR2 YSYEKL. CDR3 length equals 16 residues. This chain's CDR3 is CASSQILLAGDPTQYF. The CDR3 bases are TGCGCCAGCAGCCAAATCTTACTAGCGGGGGACCCTACGCAGTATTTT.

The chain recombines TRBV7-2 with TRBJ1-5, with D hard to call. Per germline, CDR1 SGHTA and CDR2 FQGNSA. The CDR3 is 15 residues long. Trimming took off 2 bases at V and 0 bases at J, with 8 bases between the two ends. The CDR3 DNA reads TGTGCCAGCAGCTTACGGGTGGGTAGCAATCAGCCCCAGCATTTT. Its protein is CASSLRVGSNQPQHF.

The chain carries TRBV5-4 and TRBJ2-3; 7 bases agree with TRBD1. The CDR3 contains 15 residues. The V segment lost 4 bases and the J segment 2 bases; nucleotides outside the gene matches: 7. Germline CDR1 and CDR2: SGHNT and YYREEE (reference sequence). CDR3 coding DNA: TGTGCCAGCAGCCGCGGACAGGAGATCACAGATACGCAGTATTTT. This sequence encodes CASSRGQEITDTQYF.

The chain uses TRBV19 and TRBJ1-2; the D gene is possibly TRBD1 (5 bases). The CDR3 runs 17 residues. CDR1 and CDR2 from the germline V gene are LNHDA and SQIVND (reference sequence). V dropped 2 bases and J dropped 0 bases, with 16 bases sitting between them. CDR3 sequence reads: CASSIIGRVGTNYGYTF. Written as DNA, the CDR3 is TGTGCCAGTAGTATAATTGGCAGGGTGGGAACTAACTATGGCTACACCTTC.

This rearrangement joins TRBV10-3 to TRBJ2-1, with D maybe TRBD1 (5 bases). Germline lookup yields CDR1 ENHRY and CDR2 SYGVKD. The CDR3 sequence is 14 residues long. V was pared by 0 bases and J by 7 bases, with 10 bases between. CDR3 bases: TGTGCCATCAGTGAGTCGACAGTTAAAAATGAGCAGTTCTTC. Residues: CAISESTVKNEQFF.

V is TRBV6-2 or TRBV6-3 and J is TRBJ1-4; TRBD1 matches at 10 bases. CDR1 MNHEY and CDR2 SVGEGT come from the germline V gene. The CDR3 has 16 residues. The V gene end was trimmed by 2 bases and the J gene end by 8 bases; junction bases not matched to a gene: 8. The CDR3 coding sequence is TGTGCCAGCAGTTACAACCTCGGGACAGGGGACGAAAAACTGTTTTTT. Its protein product is CASSYNLGTGDEKLFF.

The chain uses TRBV29-1 and TRBJ2-7, with a weak D call TRBD1 (5 bases). This CDR3 has 11 residues. The germline V and J ends were trimmed by 6 bases and 6 bases, with 12 bases remaining between them. Germline lookup yields CDR1 SQVTM and CDR2 ANQGSEA. In nucleotides, the CDR3 is TGCAGCGTCGGTAGGGGTCTCGAGCAGTACTTC. This translates into CSVGRGLEQYF.

Only a few counts were recorded for this clone. The chain recombines TRBV29-1 with TRBJ2-7; D is possibly TRBD1 (5 bases). The CDR3 extends over 14 amino acids. Trimming shortened V by 4 bases and J by 5 bases, and 18 bases separated the two germline ends. Per germline, CDR1 SQVTM and CDR2 ANQGSEA. Here the CDR3 DNA reads TGCAGCGTTGTTTGGGGCAGGGCGATCGACGAGCAGTACTTC. As protein: CSVVWGRAIDEQYF.

This clone was observed a single time. The chain uses TRBV7-2 and TRBJ2-5; 7 nucleotides agree with TRBD2. Trimming at V came to 5 bases and at J to 1 base, leaving 10 bases not matched to a gene. The CDR3 is 16 residues long. Germline V lookup: CDR1 SGHTA, CDR2 FQGNSA. This CDR3 is CASSPSSGGGQETQYF. The CDR3 coding sequence is TGTGCCAGCAGCCCCAGTTCAGGCGGGGGCCAAGAGACCCAGTACTTC. Combining the CDR3 with reference TRBV7-2 and TRBJ2-5 gives the whole variable domain GAGVSQSPSNKVTEKGKDVELRCDPISGHTALYWYRQSLGQGLEFLIYFQGNSAPDKSGLPSDRFSAERTGGSVSTLTIQRTQQEDSAVYLCASSPSSGGGQETQYFGPGTRLLVL.

With regard to this clone: The sample contains more than one DNA sequence encoding this CDR3. The chain links TRBV4-2 to TRBJ2-5; TRBD1 agrees at 7 bases. Germline CDR1 LGHNA, CDR2 YNFKEQ. J gave up 3 bases and V 0 bases, and 4 bases lay outside the gene matches. The CDR3 sequence is 15 residues long. The CDR3 is CASSQDGQGEETQYF. CDR3 bases: TGTGCCAGCAGCCAAGATGGGCAGGGGGAAGAGACCCAGTACTTC.

V is TRBV2 and J is TRBJ1-2; D unclear. The CDR3 totals 16 residues. The germline V gene has CDR1 SNHLY and CDR2 FYNNEI. The germline V and J ends were trimmed by 2 bases and 1 base, with 14 bases remaining between them. The CDR3 reads CASSEQIVSFNYGYTF. Written as DNA, the CDR3 is TGTGCCAGCAGTGAACAGATCGTCAGTTTTAACTATGGCTACACCTTC.

V is TRBV27 and J is TRBJ2-7; no clear D gene. The germline V and J ends were trimmed by 6 bases and 4 bases, with 16 bases remaining between them. CDR3 length: 14 residues. Germline V lookup: CDR1 MNHEY, CDR2 SMNVEV (reference sequence). CDR3 DNA: TGTGCCAGCAGCCCTACTGCAAGAATTTACGAGCAGTACTTC. Protein sequence: CASSPTARIYEQYF.

The chain's CDR3 is CASSLSQQGNQPQHF. The CDR3 DNA reads TGTGCCAGCAGTTTATCGCAACAGGGAAATCAGCCCCAGCATTTT. V usage is TRBV27 and J usage is TRBJ1-5; possible D gene TRBD1, 6 bases. Looked up from germline, CDR1 is MNHEY and CDR2 is SMNVEV (reference sequence). The CDR3 covers 15 residues. The V end lost 0 bases, the J end lost 4 bases, and 10 bases lay between the germline ends.

The chain is built from TRBV14 and TRBJ1-2, with D unresolved. CDR3 length equals 13 residues. Trimming removed 0 bases at V and 11 bases at J, with 13 bases between. Germline V CDR1 and CDR2: SGHDN, FVKESK. CDR3 DNA sequence: TGTGCCAGCAGCCAAGATCTGGCGGGTTTTTACACCTTC. This gives the protein CASSQDLAGFYTF.

The chain joins TRBV19 to TRBJ2-1; 10 bases agree with TRBD2. This CDR3 is built from 16 residues. With V trimmed by 1 base and J by 3 bases, 3 bases remained unmatched. The germline V gene has CDR1 LNHDA and CDR2 SQIVND (reference sequence). CDR3 coding DNA: TGTGCCAGTAGTATAGTCGCTAGCGGGGGCTACAATGAGCAGTTCTTC. It codes for CASSIVASGGYNEQFF.